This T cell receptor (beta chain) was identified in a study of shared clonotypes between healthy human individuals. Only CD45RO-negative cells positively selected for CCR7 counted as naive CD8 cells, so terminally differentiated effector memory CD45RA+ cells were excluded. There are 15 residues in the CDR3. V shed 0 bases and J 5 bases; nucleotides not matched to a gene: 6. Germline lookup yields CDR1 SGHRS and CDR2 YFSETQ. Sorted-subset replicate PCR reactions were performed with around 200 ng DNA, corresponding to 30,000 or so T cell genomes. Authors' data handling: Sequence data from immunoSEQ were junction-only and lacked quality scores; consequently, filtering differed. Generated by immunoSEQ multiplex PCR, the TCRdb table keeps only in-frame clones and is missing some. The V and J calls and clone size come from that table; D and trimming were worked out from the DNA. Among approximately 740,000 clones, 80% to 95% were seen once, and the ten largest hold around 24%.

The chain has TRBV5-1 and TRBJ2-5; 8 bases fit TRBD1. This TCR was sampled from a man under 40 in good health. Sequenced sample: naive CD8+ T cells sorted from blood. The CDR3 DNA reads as TGCGCCAGCAGCTTGGGGACAGGGAGCCGGGAGACCCAGTACTTC. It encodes CASSLGTGSRETQYF.